The 10 T cell receptor beta chains below come from one sample, sequenced in a study of siplizumab effects on memory and regulatory T cells. Sequenced by immunoSEQ multiplex PCR; TCRdb stores in-frame clones only, minus some. The repertoire holds 45,000 to 50,000 clones, with approximately 84% as singletons. The source material was naive CD8+ T cells sorted from blood. These receptors were collected from a human donor in good health.

The genes are TRBV27 and TRBJ2-3; maybe TRBD2 (5 bases). Germline CDR1 and CDR2: MNHEY and SMNVEV (reference sequence). V was shortened by 1 base and J by 4 bases, with 12 bases between the two germline ends. There are 15 residues in the CDR3. CDR3 in amino acids: CASSLLVSGADTQYF. In DNA, the CDR3 is TGTGCCAGCAGTTTATTGGTCAGCGGAGCAGATACGCAGTATTTT.

V and J are TRBV5-5 and TRBJ2-2; TRBD1 matches at 8 bases. With V trimmed by 2 bases and J by 4 bases, 10 bases remained unmatched. Germline V gene lookup returns CDR1 SGHKS and CDR2 YYEKEE (reference sequence). The CDR3 spans 17 residues. The CDR3 bases are TGTGCCAGCAGCTTTGGCCAGGGGGCTTTCCTCACCGGGGAGCTGTTTTTT. It codes for CASSFGQGAFLTGELFF.

This chain joins TRBV20-1 and TRBJ2-7; the D is unclear. CDR1 and CDR2 (germline): DFQATT, SNEGSKA (reference sequence). The CDR3 is made up of 11 amino acids. With 5 bases removed from V and 3 bases from J, the gap between germline ends came to 8 bases. The CDR3 protein is CSAFVGYEQYF. Here the CDR3 DNA reads TGCAGTGCTTTCGTAGGCTACGAGCAGTACTTC.

Points on this clone: The germline gene is not matched at one end of the junction; a read error may be the cause. J is TRBJ2-7 and V is TRBV5-1, with D hard to call. This CDR3 spans 18 amino acids. Germline V gene sequence: CDR1 SGHRS, CDR2 YFSETQ. The CDR3 nucleotides are TGCGCCAGCAGCTTGAGTCTCGGGCAGAACAGAGTCCCCTACGGGCAGTACTTC. Translating gives CASSLSLGQNRVPYGQYF.

This chain connects TRBV7-9 to TRBJ2-1; TRBD2 agrees at 9 bases. V dropped 2 bases and J dropped 8; count of bases not matched to a gene: 7. The CDR3 extends over 15 amino acids. Germline assignment: CDR1 SEHNR and CDR2 FQNEAQ (reference sequence). The CDR3 region is CASSLLAGTRDEQFF. The CDR3 DNA reads TGTGCCAGCAGCTTACTAGCGGGGACCCGGGATGAGCAGTTCTTC. Drawing the rest from reference TRBV7-9 and TRBJ2-1, the complete variable domain is DTGVSQNPRHKITKRGQNVTFRCDPISEHNRLYWYRQTLGQGPEFLTYFQNEAQLEKSRLLSDRFSAERPKGSFSTLEIQRTEQGDSAMYLCASSLLAGTRDEQFFGPGTRLTVL.

This sequence joins TRBV27 and TRBJ2-7; possible D gene TRBD2, 6 bases. Germline V CDR1 and CDR2: MNHEY, SMNVEV (reference sequence). V dropped 2 bases and J dropped 5 bases, with 7 bases sitting between them. The CDR3 has 12 residues. CDR3: CASSLTGDEQYF. The CDR3 coding sequence is TGTGCCAGCAGTTTAACGGGGGACGAGCAGTACTTC.

The chain carries TRBV18 and TRBJ1-2; D not certain. Trimming shortened V by 0 bases and J by 0 bases, and 14 bases separated the two germline ends. The V gene's germline CDR1 is KGHSH and CDR2 LQKENI. The CDR3 runs 17 residues. In nucleotides, the CDR3 is TGTGCCAGCTCACCACCCCCAGATCGGCACCCTAACTATGGCTACACCTTC. It codes for CASSPPPDRHPNYGYTF.

The chain couples TRBV27 to TRBJ1-2; D gene unclear. The germline gives CDR1 MNHEY, CDR2 SMNVEV (reference sequence). The CDR3 is made up of 15 amino acids. V lost 2 bases and J lost 1, with 11 bases in between. CDR3 region: CASSLGPPVNYGYTF. The CDR3 DNA follows: TGTGCCAGCAGTTTAGGACCCCCGGTTAACTATGGCTACACCTTC.

The chain combines TRBV5-5 with TRBJ2-3, with 7 bases that match TRBD2. The CDR3 covers 16 residues. Per germline, CDR1 SGHKS and CDR2 YYEKEE (reference sequence). V lost 2 bases and J lost 5; bases outside the gene matches: 11. CDR3 region: CASSFGTNFGGDTQYF. The CDR3 coding sequence is TGTGCCAGCAGCTTCGGGACTAACTTCGGGGGAGATACGCAGTATTTT.

This chain connects TRBV2 to TRBJ2-3; possibly TRBD2 for D (5 bases). Trimming stripped 7 bases from V and 2 bases from J, with 13 bases between. Germline CDR1 reads SNHLY; CDR2 reads FYNNEI. The CDR3 has 14 amino acids. CDR3 nucleotides: TGTGCCAGCATACTAGGGTGGACCACAGATACGCAGTATTTT. Encoded protein: CASILGWTTDTQYF. The variable domain in full, with the rest retrieved from reference TRBV2 and TRBJ2-3, is EPEVTQTPSHQVTQMGQEVILRCVPISNHLYFYWYRQILGQKVEFLVSFYNNEISEKSEIFDDQFSVERPDGSNFTLKIRSTKLEDSAMYFCASILGWTTDTQYFGPGTRLTVL.